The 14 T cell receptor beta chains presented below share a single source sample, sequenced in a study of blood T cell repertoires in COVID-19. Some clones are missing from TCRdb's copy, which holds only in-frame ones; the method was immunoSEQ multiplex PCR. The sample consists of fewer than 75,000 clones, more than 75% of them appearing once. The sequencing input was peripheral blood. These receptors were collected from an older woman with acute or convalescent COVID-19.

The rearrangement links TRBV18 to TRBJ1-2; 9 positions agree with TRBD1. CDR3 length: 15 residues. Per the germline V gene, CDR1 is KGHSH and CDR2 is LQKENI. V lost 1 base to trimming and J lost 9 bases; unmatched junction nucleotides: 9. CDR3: CASSPQRTGEDSYTF. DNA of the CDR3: TGTGCCAGCTCACCACAAAGGACAGGGGAGGATAGCTACACCTTC.

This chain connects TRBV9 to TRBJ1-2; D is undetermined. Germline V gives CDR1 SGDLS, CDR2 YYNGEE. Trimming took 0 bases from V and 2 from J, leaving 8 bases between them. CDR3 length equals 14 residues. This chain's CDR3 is CASSVVGQNYGYTF. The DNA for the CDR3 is TGTGCCAGCAGCGTAGTTGGGCAGAACTATGGCTACACCTTC.

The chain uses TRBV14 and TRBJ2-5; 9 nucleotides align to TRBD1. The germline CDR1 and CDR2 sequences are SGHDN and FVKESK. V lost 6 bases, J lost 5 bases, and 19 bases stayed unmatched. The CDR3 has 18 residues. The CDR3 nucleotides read TGTGCCAGCAGACCCCGACAGGGGCCGACGGACAGGGGCGAGACCCAGTACTTC. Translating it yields CASRPRQGPTDRGETQYF.

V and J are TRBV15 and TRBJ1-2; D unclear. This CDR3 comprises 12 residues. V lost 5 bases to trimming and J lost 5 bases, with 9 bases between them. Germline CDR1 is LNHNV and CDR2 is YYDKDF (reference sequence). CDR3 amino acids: CATSQDMYGYTF. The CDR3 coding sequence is TGTGCCACCAGCCAAGACATGTATGGCTACACCTTC.

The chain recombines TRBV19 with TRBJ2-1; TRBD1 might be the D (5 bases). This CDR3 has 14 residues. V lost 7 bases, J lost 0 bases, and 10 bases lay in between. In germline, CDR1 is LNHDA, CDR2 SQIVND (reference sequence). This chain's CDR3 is CASIQGSSYNEQFF. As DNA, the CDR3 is TGTGCCAGTATTCAGGGCAGCTCCTACAATGAGCAGTTCTTC.

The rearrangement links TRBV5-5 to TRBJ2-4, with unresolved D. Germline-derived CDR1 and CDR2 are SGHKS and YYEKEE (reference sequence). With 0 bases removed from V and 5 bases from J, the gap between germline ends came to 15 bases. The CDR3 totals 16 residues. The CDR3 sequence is CASSLDRPRRQNIQYF. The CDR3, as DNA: TGTGCCAGCAGCTTGGACCGCCCTCGGAGACAAAACATTCAGTACTTC.

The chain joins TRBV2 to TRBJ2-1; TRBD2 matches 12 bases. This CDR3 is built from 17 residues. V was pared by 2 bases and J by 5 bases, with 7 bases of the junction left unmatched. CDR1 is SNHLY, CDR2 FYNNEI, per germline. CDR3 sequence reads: CASSEWASGGVNNEQFF. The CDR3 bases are TGTGCCAGCAGTGAATGGGCTAGCGGGGGGGTAAACAATGAGCAGTTCTTC.

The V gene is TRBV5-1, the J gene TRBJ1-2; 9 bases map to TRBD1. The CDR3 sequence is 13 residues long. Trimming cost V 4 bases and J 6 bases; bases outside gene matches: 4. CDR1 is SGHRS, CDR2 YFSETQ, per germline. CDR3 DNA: TGCGCCAGCAGCCGGGACAGGGTCGATGGCTACACCTTC. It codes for CASSRDRVDGYTF.

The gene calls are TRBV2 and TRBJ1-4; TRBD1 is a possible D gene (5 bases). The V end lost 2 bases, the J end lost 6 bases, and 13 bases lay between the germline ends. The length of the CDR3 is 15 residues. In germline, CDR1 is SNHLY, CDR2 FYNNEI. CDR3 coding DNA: TGTGCCAGCAGTGAATACACGGGGGAGTATGAAAAACTGTTTTTT. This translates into CASSEYTGEYEKLFF.

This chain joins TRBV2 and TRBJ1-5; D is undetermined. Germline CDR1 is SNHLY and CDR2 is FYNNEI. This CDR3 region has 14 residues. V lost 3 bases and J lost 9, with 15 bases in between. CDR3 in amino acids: CASSEAAGGWPQHF. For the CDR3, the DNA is TGTGCCAGCAGTGAGGCAGCAGGAGGTTGGCCCCAGCATTTT.

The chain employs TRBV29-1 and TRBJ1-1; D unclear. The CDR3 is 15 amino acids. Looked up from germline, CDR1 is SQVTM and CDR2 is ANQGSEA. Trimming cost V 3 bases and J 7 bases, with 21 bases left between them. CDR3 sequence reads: CSVDPLTGNSYEAFF. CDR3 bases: TGCAGCGTTGATCCGCTTACGGGGAACAGCTATGAAGCTTTCTTT.

In DNA form, the CDR3 reads TGTGCCAGCAGCTTAGGGGGACAGGGAACAGATACGCAGTATTTT. This gives the protein CASSLGGQGTDTQYF. The chain uses TRBV7-8 and TRBJ2-3; TRBD1 matches at 9 bases. V lost 1 base to trimming and J lost 3 bases; unmatched junction nucleotides: 2. Germline V gene data show CDR1 as SGHVS and CDR2 as FQNEAQ. There are 15 residues in the CDR3.

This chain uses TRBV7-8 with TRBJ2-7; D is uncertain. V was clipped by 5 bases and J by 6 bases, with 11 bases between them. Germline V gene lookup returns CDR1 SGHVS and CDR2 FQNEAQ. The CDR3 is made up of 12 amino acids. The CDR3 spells CASSQTLREQYF. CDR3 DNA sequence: TGTGCCAGCAGCCAAACACTACGCGAGCAGTACTTC.

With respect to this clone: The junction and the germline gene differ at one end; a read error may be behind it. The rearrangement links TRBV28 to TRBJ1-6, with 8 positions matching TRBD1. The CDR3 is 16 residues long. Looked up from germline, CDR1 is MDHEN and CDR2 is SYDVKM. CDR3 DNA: TGTGCCAGCAGTCCGCAGTACAGGGGGAATAACTCACCCCTCCACTTT. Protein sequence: CASSPQYRGNNSPLHF.